Presented here are 26 T cell receptor beta chains from one specimen sequenced in a study of blood T cell repertoires in COVID-19. The protocol was immunoSEQ multiplex PCR, while the TCRdb copy is restricted to in-frame clones and leaves out a portion. The repertoire holds 13,000 to 15,000 clones, with 80% to 95% as singletons. The source material was peripheral blood. The receptors were gathered from a human donor with active COVID-19. The donor label of this sample is uncertain.

The chain uses TRBV25-1 and TRBJ1-4, with D maybe TRBD1 (5 bases). Germline V gene sequence: CDR1 MGHDK, CDR2 SYGVNS. The CDR3 is made up of 13 amino acids. Trimming removed 6 bases from V and 4 bases from J, with 9 bases in between. CDR3 in DNA: TGTGCCAGCAGCCCCAGGGTTAATGAAAAACTGTTTTTT. Encoded protein: CASSPRVNEKLFF.

This chain connects TRBV5-1 to TRBJ1-3; D remains ambiguous. Germline CDR1 and CDR2: SGHRS and YFSETQ. The V gene lost 5 bases and the J gene lost 0 bases, with 12 bases spanning the gap. The CDR3 sequence is 15 residues long. The CDR3 spells CASSDDGNSGNTIYF. DNA of the CDR3: TGCGCCAGCAGTGACGACGGGAACTCTGGAAACACCATATATTTT.

This clone was observed a single time. The J gene is TRBJ1-1, the V gene TRBV19, with TRBD1 matching 12 bases. The CDR3 contains 17 residues. Germline assignment: CDR1 LNHDA and CDR2 SQIVND (reference sequence). The junction had 14 bases not matched to a gene; V was cut back by 6 bases and J by 6 bases. The CDR3 loop reads CASSHPGQGAGSSEAFF. In DNA, the CDR3 is TGTGCCAGTAGCCATCCGGGACAGGGGGCGGGGTCGTCTGAAGCTTTCTTT.

The chain recombines TRBV7-9 with TRBJ2-3; the match to TRBD2 covers 7 bases. The V segment lost 4 bases and the J segment 5 bases; nucleotides outside the gene matches: 15. CDR1 is SEHNR and CDR2 is FQNEAQ in the germline V gene (reference sequence). The CDR3 runs 17 residues. For the CDR3, the DNA is TGTGCCAGCAGCTCCGGGGCAGCGGGACTCTTCGGAGATACGCAGTATTTT. It yields the protein CASSSGAAGLFGDTQYF.

This chain uses TRBV5-5 with TRBJ2-2; 7 bases fit TRBD1. CDR1 is SGHKS and CDR2 is YYEKEE in the germline V gene (reference sequence). This CDR3 spans 17 amino acids. V was pared by 4 bases and J by 0 bases, with 9 bases of the junction left unmatched. In DNA form, the CDR3 reads TGTGCCAGCAGCGGCGCCGGGACAGCTTCGAACACCGGGGAGCTGTTTTTT. Protein product: CASSGAGTASNTGELFF.

V gene TRBV28 combines with J gene TRBJ2-7; unclear D gene. The CDR3 length is 11 residues. The germline V and J ends were trimmed by 10 bases and 5 bases, with 12 bases remaining between them. Germline CDR1 and CDR2: MDHEN and SYDVKM. The CDR3 loop is CATHDQNEQYF. The CDR3 nucleotides are TGTGCCACCCATGATCAGAACGAGCAGTACTTC.

The J gene is TRBJ2-7, the V gene TRBV7-6; maybe TRBD1 (6 bases). The CDR3 has 15 residues. V was clipped by 5 bases and J by 6 bases, with 20 bases between them. Per the germline V gene, CDR1 is SGHVS and CDR2 is FNYEAQ. CDR3 sequence (DNA): TGTGCCAGCAGCCTAGGGGGTGGGGTCCGGGGCGAGCAGTACTTC. Amino acids: CASSLGGGVRGEQYF.

The chain couples TRBV2 to TRBJ2-3; 11 positions match TRBD2. The CDR3 consists of 13 residues. CDR1 is SNHLY, CDR2 FYNNEI, per germline. Trimming at V came to 7 bases and at J to 7 bases, leaving 4 bases not matched to a gene. The CDR3 region has the DNA TGTGCCAGCATTGCTAGCGGGAGGAATACGCAGTATTTT. Translation gives CASIASGRNTQYF. The full variable domain, in which reference TRBV2 and TRBJ2-3 provide the parts outside the CDR3, is EPEVTQTPSHQVTQMGQEVILRCVPISNHLYFYWYRQILGQKVEFLVSFYNNEISEKSEIFDDQFSVERPDGSNFTLKIRSTKLEDSAMYFCASIASGRNTQYFGPGTRLTVL.

The chain is built from TRBV5-1 and TRBJ2-4; TRBD1 might be the D (6 bases). This CDR3 is 16 amino acids long. Germline V gives CDR1 SGHRS, CDR2 YFSETQ. Trimming took off 0 bases at V and 0 bases at J, with 10 bases between the two ends. The CDR3 DNA follows: TGCGCCAGCAGCTTGGGACAGGCTCTAGCCAAAAACATTCAGTACTTC. Translated, it gives CASSLGQALAKNIQYF. The variable domain in full, with the rest retrieved from reference TRBV5-1 and TRBJ2-4, is KAGVTQTPRYLIKTRGQQVTLSCSPISGHRSVSWYQQTPGQGLQFLFEYFSETQRNKGNFPGRFSGRQFSNSRSEMNVSTLELGDSALYLCASSLGQALAKNIQYFGAGTRLSVL.

A word on this clone: Distinct nucleotide sequences in the sample also encode this CDR3. V usage is TRBV9 and J usage is TRBJ1-1; D not certain. Trimming removed 0 bases at V and 0 bases at J, with 3 bases between. The germline CDR1 and CDR2 sequences are SGDLS and YYNGEE. The CDR3 covers 13 residues. CDR3 nucleotide sequence: TGTGCCAGCAGCGTAGCAGTGAACACTGAAGCTTTCTTT. Translating it yields CASSVAVNTEAFF. The full variable domain, completed using reference TRBV9 and TRBJ1-1, is DSGVTQTPKHLITATGQRVTLRCSPRSGDLSVYWYQQSLDQGLQFLIQYYNGEERAKGNILERFSAQQFPDLHSELNLSSLELGDSALYFCASSVAVNTEAFFGQGTRLTVV.

This chain connects TRBV29-1 to TRBJ2-3; TRBD2 agrees at 8 bases. Germline CDR1 SQVTM, CDR2 ANQGSEA. The length of the CDR3 is 11 residues. V lost 3 bases and J lost 14; bases outside the gene matches: 7. In DNA form, the CDR3 reads TGCAGCGTTGAGATCCGGGGGGGTGGGTATTTT. It specifies CSVEIRGGGYF.

This clone was picked up one time. This sequence joins TRBV6-5 and TRBJ2-7, with 9 bases identical to TRBD1. The V segment lost 6 bases and the J segment 2 bases; nucleotides outside the gene matches: 2. The CDR3 runs to 13 residues. Germline CDR1 reads MNHEY; CDR2 reads SVGAGI. CDR3 nucleotide sequence: TGTGCCAGCAGAAGACAGGGGGCCTACGAGCAGTACTTC. Translation gives CASRRQGAYEQYF.

This chain links TRBV6-2 or TRBV6-3 with TRBJ2-3, with 10 bases aligning to TRBD2. Germline V gene sequence: CDR1 MNHEY, CDR2 SVGEGT. This CDR3 comprises 16 residues. The junction had 6 bases not matched to a gene; V was cut back by 4 bases and J by 2 bases. CDR3 in amino acids: CASSSYSGGPTDTQYF. CDR3 coding DNA: TGTGCCAGCAGTTCCTATAGCGGGGGGCCCACAGATACGCAGTATTTT.

The chain couples TRBV14 to TRBJ2-3, with TRBD2 identical over 11 bases. Trimming removed 4 bases from V and 0 bases from J; junction bases left unmatched: 6. In germline, CDR1 is SGHDN, CDR2 FVKESK. The CDR3 runs to 17 residues. As DNA, the CDR3 is TGTGCCAGCAGCCCCGGGACTAGCGGTCCTAGCACAGATACGCAGTATTTT. Translation gives CASSPGTSGPSTDTQYF. Looking up the rest from reference TRBV14 and TRBJ2-3 gives the full variable domain: EAGVTQFPSHSVIEKGQTVTLRCDPISGHDNLYWYRRVMGKEIKFLLHFVKESKQDESGMPNNRFLAERTGGTYSTLKVQPAELEDSGVYFCASSPGTSGPSTDTQYFGPGTRLTVL.

The V gene is TRBV5-4, the J gene TRBJ2-3, with 7 bases lining up with TRBD2. Looked up from germline, CDR1 is SGHNT and CDR2 is YYREEE (reference sequence). The V segment lost 3 bases and the J segment 3 bases; nucleotides outside the gene matches: 13. CDR3 length: 17 residues. CDR3 DNA sequence: TGTGCCAGCAGCTCCCGGGGAGGGTTAGTTACTACAGATACGCAGTATTTT. Translated: CASSSRGGLVTTDTQYF.

The chain recombines TRBV5-1 with TRBJ1-1, with TRBD1 identical over 10 bases. The CDR3 consists of 17 residues. The V gene's germline CDR1 is SGHRS and CDR2 YFSETQ. V gave up 3 bases and J gave up 1 base; unmatched junction bases: 9. CDR3 DNA sequence: TGCGCCAGCAGCTGGGCGAGGACAGGGGGGAAGAACACTGAAGCTTTCTTT. Amino acids: CASSWARTGGKNTEAFF.

This clone was observed once. The V and J genes are TRBV29-1 and TRBJ1-4, with D possibly TRBD1 on 6 matching bases. CDR3 size: 12 residues. Germline V gene data show CDR1 as SQVTM and CDR2 as ANQGSEA. V was cut by 0 bases and J by 8 bases, with 7 bases left in between. For the CDR3, the DNA is TGCAGCGTTGAAGAGGGGGCGGAAAAACTGTTTTTT. Its translation: CSVEEGAEKLFF. Filled out from reference TRBV29-1 and TRBJ1-4, the complete variable domain reads SAVISQKPSRDICQRGTSLTIQCQVDSQVTMMFWYRQQPGQSLTLIATANQGSEATYESGFVIDKFPISRPNLTFSTLTVSNMSPEDSSIYLCSVEEGAEKLFFGSGTQLSVL.

This rearrangement joins TRBV3-1 (or the pseudogene TRBV3-2) to TRBJ1-2; TRBD1 agrees at 8 bases. The V segment lost 3 bases and the J segment 7 bases; nucleotides outside the gene matches: 4. CDR1 and CDR2 (germline): LGHDT, YNNKEL (reference sequence). The CDR3 sequence is 13 residues long. CDR3 in DNA: TGTGCCAGCAGCCAGCAGGGGGCGGGTGGCTACACCTTC. Translated, it gives CASSQQGAGGYTF.

The chain joins TRBV7-2 to TRBJ2-1, with 7 bases that match TRBD1. The V gene's germline CDR1 is SGHTA and CDR2 FQGNSA. J lost 0 bases, V lost 5 bases, and 7 bases had no gene match. The CDR3 contains 16 residues. The CDR3 DNA is TGTGCCAGCAGCAACCCCAGGGGGAGCTCCTACAATGAGCAGTTCTTC. Translating it yields CASSNPRGSSYNEQFF.

The chain couples TRBV10-3 to TRBJ2-7; the match to TRBD1 covers 10 bases. Germline CDR1 reads ENHRY; CDR2 reads SYGVKD. This CDR3 has 14 amino acids. V dropped 7 bases and J dropped 5; count of bases not matched to a gene: 8. The DNA of the CDR3 is TGTGCCATCAATCCGGGACAGGGGATCGACGAGCAGTACTTC. The encoded protein is CAINPGQGIDEQYF.

V is TRBV7-9 and J is TRBJ2-1; 7 nucleotides align to TRBD2. Germline CDR1 SEHNR, CDR2 FQNEAQ (reference sequence). The J segment lost 8 bases and the V segment lost 5 bases, leaving 15 bases of the junction unmatched. The CDR3 totals 16 residues. The CDR3 reads CASSLPVGGPGYEQFF. In DNA form, the CDR3 reads TGTGCCAGCAGCCTCCCGGTGGGAGGGCCAGGATATGAGCAGTTCTTC.

V gene TRBV4-3 combines with J gene TRBJ2-5; 7 nucleotides align to TRBD2. CDR1 and CDR2 (germline): LGHNA, YSLEER. Unmatched junction bases numbered 8, after V lost 0 bases and J lost 7 bases. The CDR3 is made up of 15 amino acids. The CDR3: CASSQEGRVGGTQYF. CDR3 bases: TGCGCCAGCAGCCAAGAGGGGAGGGTCGGGGGGACCCAGTACTTC.

This clone appeared a single time. The CDR3 is CASRADRAVSYEQYF. As DNA, the CDR3 is TGTGCCAGCAGGGCGGACAGGGCGGTCTCCTACGAGCAGTACTTC. This sequence joins TRBV6-5 and TRBJ2-7, with 8 bases matching TRBD1. V shed 6 bases and J 0 bases; nucleotides not matched to a gene: 7. The length of the CDR3 is 15 residues. Germline assignment: CDR1 MNHEY and CDR2 SVGAGI.

The J gene is TRBJ2-5, the V gene TRBV2; weak D call: TRBD2 (7 bases). V was shortened by 10 bases and J by 1 base, with 16 bases between the two germline ends. This CDR3 spans 14 amino acids. Looked up from germline, CDR1 is SNHLY and CDR2 is FYNNEI. The CDR3 sequence: CAIHLGGGQETQYF. The CDR3 nucleotides are TGTGCCATCCACCTGGGAGGGGGCCAAGAGACCCAGTACTTC.

This chain connects TRBV2 to TRBJ1-6; no definite D call. From germline, CDR1 is SNHLY and CDR2 FYNNEI. V lost 4 bases, J lost 5 bases, and 3 bases lay in between. This CDR3 spans 12 amino acids. CDR3 sequence: CASSGNNSPLHF. CDR3 DNA sequence: TGTGCCAGCAGTGGTAATAATTCACCCCTCCACTTT.

The V call is TRBV7-9, the J call TRBJ1-5; TRBD1 matches 9 bases. The V segment lost 4 bases and the J segment 0 bases; nucleotides outside the gene matches: 13. The CDR3 runs to 19 residues. CDR1 is SEHNR and CDR2 is FQNEAQ in the germline V gene (reference sequence). CDR3 protein: CASSSWTGAVKNSNQPQHF. The CDR3, as DNA: TGTGCCAGCAGCTCCTGGACAGGGGCGGTAAAAAATAGCAATCAGCCCCAGCATTTT.